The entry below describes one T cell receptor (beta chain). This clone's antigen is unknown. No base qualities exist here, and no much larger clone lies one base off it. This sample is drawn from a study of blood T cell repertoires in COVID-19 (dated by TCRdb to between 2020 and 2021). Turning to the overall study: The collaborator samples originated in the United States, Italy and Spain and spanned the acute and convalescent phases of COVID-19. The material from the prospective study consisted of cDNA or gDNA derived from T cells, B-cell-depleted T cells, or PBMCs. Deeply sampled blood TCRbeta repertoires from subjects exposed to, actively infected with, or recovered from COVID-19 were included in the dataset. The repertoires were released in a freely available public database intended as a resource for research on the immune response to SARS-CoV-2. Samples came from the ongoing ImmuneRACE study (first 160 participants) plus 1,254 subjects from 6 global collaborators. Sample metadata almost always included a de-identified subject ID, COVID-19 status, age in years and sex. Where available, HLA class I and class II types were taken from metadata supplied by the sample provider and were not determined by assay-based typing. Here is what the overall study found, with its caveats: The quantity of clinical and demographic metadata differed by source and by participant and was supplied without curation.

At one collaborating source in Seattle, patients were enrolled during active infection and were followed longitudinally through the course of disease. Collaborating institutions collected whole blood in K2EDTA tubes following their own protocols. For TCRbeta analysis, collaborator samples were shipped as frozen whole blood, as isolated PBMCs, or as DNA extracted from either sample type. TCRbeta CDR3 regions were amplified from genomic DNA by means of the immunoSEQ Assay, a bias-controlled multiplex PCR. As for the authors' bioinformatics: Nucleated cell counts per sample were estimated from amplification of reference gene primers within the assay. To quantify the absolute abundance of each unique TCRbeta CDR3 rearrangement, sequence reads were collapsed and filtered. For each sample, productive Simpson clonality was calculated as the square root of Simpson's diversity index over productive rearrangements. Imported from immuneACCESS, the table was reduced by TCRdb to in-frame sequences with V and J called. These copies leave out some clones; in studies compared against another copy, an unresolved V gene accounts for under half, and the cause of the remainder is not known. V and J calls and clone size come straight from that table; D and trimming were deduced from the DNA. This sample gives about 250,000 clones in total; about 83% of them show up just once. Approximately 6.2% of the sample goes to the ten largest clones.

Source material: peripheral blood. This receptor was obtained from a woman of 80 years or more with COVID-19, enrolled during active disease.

The CDR3 in this case is CASSEGTGQVRNEKLFF. The base sequence is TGTGCCAGCAGTGAGGGGACAGGGCAGGTGCGGAATGAAAAACTGTTTTTT. Recombination joined TRBV6-1 with TRBJ1-4, with 9 bases aligning to TRBD1. CDR1 and CDR2, per the germline V gene, are MNHNS and SASEGT. Inclusive of the bounding cysteine and phenylalanine, the CDR3 is 17 residues long. The CDR3 DNA has 51 bases and is translated from base 1. The germline V end is reduced by 3 bases and the J end by 5 bases; junction bases left unmatched: 10.